This T cell receptor (beta chain) was recorded in a study of lymphopenia after photon versus proton radiotherapy. Study-level findings and limits: Under photons, naive T cells and diversity fell while effector/memory populations rose.

This CDR3 has 15 residues. The ends lost 4 bases at V and 6 bases at J; junction bases unmatched: 7. Germline V gene lookup returns CDR1 SGHAT and CDR2 FQNNGV. Here immunoSEQ multiplex PCR was the method, and the copy in TCRdb shows in-frame clones only, minus some. The profile shows under 20,000 clones, roughly nine tenths of them singletons. On this clone itself: Its specificity is not known.

This sequence joins TRBV11-2 and TRBJ2-2; 8 bases are shared with TRBD1. The sample in question was peripheral blood, obtained from a patient treated with photon-based radiotherapy. The sequence was obtained from a woman in her 40s with cholangiocarcinoma. This chain's CDR3 is CASSYRDRRPGELFF. The CDR3 nucleotides read TGTGCCAGCAGCTACCGGGACAGGCGGCCCGGGGAGCTGTTTTTT.